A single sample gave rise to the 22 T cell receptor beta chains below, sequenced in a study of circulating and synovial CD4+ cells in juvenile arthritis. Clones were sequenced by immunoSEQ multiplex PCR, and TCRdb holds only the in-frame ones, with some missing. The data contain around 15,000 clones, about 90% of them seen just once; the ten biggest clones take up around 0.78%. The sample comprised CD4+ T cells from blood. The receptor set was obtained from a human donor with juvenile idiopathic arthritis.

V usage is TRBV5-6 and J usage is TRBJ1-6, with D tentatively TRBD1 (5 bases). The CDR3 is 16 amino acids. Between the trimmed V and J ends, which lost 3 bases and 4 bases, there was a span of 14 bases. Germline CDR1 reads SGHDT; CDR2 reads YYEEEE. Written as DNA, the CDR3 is TGTGCCAGCAGCTCCGACGGGGGGAATTATAATTCACCCCTCCACTTT. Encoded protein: CASSSDGGNYNSPLHF.

CDR3: CASSHPTGTAQPEQYF. As DNA, the CDR3 is TGTGCCAGCAGCCACCCGACCGGGACAGCCCAACCCGAGCAGTACTTC. The rearrangement uses TRBV5-4 and TRBJ2-7, with 7 bases matching TRBD1. Germline loops: CDR1 SGHNT, CDR2 YYREEE (reference sequence). This CDR3 spans 16 amino acids. J was trimmed by 6 bases and V by 4 bases; bases with no gene match: 16.

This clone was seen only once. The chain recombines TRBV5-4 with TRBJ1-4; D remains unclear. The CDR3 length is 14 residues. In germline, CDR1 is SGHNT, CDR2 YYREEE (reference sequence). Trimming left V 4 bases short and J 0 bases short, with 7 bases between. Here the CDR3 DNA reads TGTGCCAGCAGCCCAGATCCAACTAATGAAAAACTGTTTTTT. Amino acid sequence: CASSPDPTNEKLFF.

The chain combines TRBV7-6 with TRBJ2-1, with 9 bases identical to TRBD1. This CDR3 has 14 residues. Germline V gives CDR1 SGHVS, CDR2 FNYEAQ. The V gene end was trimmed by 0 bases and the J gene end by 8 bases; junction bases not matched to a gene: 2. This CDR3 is CASSLAGQGDEQFF. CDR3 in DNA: TGTGCCAGCAGCTTAGCGGGACAGGGAGATGAGCAGTTCTTC.

CDR3 bases: TGCGCCAGCAGCGAGGGACAGGGACCTTACGAGCAGTACTTC. It codes for CASSEGQGPYEQYF. The chain couples TRBV5-1 to TRBJ2-7, with 9 bases fitting TRBD1. CDR3 length: 14 amino acids. V gave up 4 bases and J gave up 4 bases; unmatched junction bases: 6. Germline assignment: CDR1 SGHRS and CDR2 YFSETQ.

The CDR3 DNA sequence: TGTGCCAGCAGTTCCCACGGGACAGGGGGCAATCAGCCCCAGCATTTT. It codes for CASSSHGTGGNQPQHF. The chain combines TRBV2 with TRBJ1-5, with TRBD1 matching over 10 bases. V shed 5 bases and J 2 bases; nucleotides not matched to a gene: 6. This CDR3 comprises 16 residues. Looked up from germline, CDR1 is SNHLY and CDR2 is FYNNEI.

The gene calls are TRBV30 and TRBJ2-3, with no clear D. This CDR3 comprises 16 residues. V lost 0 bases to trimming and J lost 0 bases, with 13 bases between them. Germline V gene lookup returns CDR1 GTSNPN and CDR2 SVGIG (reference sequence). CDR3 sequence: CAWSVMIDTSTDTQYF. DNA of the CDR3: TGTGCCTGGAGTGTAATGATCGATACTAGCACAGATACGCAGTATTTT. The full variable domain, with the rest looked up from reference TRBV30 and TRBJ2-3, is SQTIHQWPATLVQPVGSPLSLECTVEGTSNPNLYWYRQAAGRGLQLLFYSVGIGQISSEVPQNLSASRPQDRQFILSSKKLLLSDSGFYLCAWSVMIDTSTDTQYFGPGTRLTVL.

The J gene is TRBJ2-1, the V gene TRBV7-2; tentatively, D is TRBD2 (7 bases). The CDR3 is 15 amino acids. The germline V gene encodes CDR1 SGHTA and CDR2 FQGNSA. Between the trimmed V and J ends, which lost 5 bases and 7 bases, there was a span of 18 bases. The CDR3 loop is CASSIRGAKRNEQFF. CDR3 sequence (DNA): TGTGCCAGCAGCATTCGGGGGGCCAAGAGGAATGAGCAGTTCTTC.

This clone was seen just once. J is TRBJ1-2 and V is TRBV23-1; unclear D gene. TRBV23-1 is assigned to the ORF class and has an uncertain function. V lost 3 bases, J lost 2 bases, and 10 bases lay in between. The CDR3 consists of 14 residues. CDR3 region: CASSHPAQNYGYTF. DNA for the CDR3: TGCGCCAGCAGTCACCCGGCACAGAACTATGGCTACACCTTC.

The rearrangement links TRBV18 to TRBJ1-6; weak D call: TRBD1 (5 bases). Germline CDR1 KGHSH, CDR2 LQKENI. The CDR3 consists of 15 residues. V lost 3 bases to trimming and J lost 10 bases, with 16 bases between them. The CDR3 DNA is TGTGCCAGCTCACCTAACCGGGGGGACCGCTCACCCCTCCACTTT. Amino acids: CASSPNRGDRSPLHF.

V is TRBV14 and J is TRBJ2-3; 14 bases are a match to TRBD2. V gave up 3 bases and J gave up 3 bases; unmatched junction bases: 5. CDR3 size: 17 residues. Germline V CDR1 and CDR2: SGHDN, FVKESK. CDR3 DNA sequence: TGTGCCAGCAGCCAGGGGACTAGCGGGAGCGGGACAGATACGCAGTATTTT. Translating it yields CASSQGTSGSGTDTQYF.

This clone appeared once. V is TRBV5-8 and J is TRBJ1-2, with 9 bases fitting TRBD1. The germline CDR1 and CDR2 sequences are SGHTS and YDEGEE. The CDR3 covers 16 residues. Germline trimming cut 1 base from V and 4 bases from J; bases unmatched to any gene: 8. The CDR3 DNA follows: TGTGCCAGCAGCTTGTATGGACAGGGGACAATCTATGGCTACACCTTC. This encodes CASSLYGQGTIYGYTF.

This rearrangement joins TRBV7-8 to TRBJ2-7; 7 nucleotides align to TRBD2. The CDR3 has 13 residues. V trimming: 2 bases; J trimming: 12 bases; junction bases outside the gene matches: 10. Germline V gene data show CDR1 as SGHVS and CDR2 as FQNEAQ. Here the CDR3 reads CASSLKDGGRVYF. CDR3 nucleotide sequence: TGTGCCAGCAGCTTAAAGGATGGTGGGAGGGTGTACTTC.

CDR3 loop: CASSLRGIGTNYEQYF. The CDR3 DNA sequence: TGTGCCAGCAGCTTACGAGGTATTGGGACTAACTACGAGCAGTACTTC. The V gene is TRBV7-2, the J gene TRBJ2-5, with 7 bases identical to TRBD2. The J call is uncertain, as TRBJ2-7 better fits the DNA end. Looked up from germline, CDR1 is SGHTA and CDR2 is FQGNSA. This CDR3 is 16 amino acids long.

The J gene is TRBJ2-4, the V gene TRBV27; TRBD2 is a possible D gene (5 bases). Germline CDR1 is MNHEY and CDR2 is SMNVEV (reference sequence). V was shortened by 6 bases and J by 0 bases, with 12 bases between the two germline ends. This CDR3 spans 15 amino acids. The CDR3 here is CASSADLLAKNIQYF. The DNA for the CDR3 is TGTGCCAGCAGCGCGGACTTGCTAGCCAAAAACATTCAGTACTTC.

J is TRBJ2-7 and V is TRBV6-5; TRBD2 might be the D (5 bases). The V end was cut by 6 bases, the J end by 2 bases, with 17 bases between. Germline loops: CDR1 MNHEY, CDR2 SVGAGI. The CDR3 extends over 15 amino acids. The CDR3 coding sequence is TGTGCCAGCAGCCCCGACGGAGGAACCCCCTACGAGCAGTACTTC. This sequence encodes CASSPDGGTPYEQYF.

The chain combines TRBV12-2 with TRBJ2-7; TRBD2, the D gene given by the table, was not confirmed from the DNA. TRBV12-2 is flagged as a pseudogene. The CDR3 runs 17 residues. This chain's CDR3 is CASRSTSGRDVSYEQYF. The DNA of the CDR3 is TGTGCAAGTCGCTCGACTAGCGGGAGGGATGTCTCCTACGAGCAGTACTTC.

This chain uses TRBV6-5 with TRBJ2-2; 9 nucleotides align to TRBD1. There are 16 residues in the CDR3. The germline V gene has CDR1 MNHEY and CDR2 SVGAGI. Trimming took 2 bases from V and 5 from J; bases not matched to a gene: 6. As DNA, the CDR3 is TGTGCCAGCAGTTACGGAACAGGGGGCTATACCGGGGAGCTGTTTTTT. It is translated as CASSYGTGGYTGELFF.

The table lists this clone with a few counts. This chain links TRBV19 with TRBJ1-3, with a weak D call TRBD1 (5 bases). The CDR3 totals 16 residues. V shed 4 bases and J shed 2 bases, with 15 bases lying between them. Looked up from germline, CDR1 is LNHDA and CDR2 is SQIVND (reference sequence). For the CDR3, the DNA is TGTGCCAGTAGTAGTGCAGGGAGGAGACCTGGAAACACCATATATTTT. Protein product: CASSSAGRRPGNTIYF. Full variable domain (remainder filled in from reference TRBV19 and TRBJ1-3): DGGITQSPKYLFRKEGQNVTLSCEQNLNHDAMYWYRQDPGQGLRLIYYSQIVNDFQKGDIAEGYSVSREKKESFPLTVTSAQKNPTAFYLCASSSAGRRPGNTIYFGEGSWLTVV.

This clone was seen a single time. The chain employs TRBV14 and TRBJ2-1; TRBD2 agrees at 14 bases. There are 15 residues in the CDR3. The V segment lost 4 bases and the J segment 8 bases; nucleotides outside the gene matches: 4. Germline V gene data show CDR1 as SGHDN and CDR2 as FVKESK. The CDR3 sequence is CASSPGLAGVDEQFF. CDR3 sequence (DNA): TGTGCCAGCAGCCCGGGACTAGCGGGAGTCGATGAGCAGTTCTTC. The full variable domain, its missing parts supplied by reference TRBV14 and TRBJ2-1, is EAGVTQFPSHSVIEKGQTVTLRCDPISGHDNLYWYRRVMGKEIKFLLHFVKESKQDESGMPNNRFLAERTGGTYSTLKVQPAELEDSGVYFCASSPGLAGVDEQFFGPGTRLTVL.

This CDR3 is CASSRGQVNSPLHF. In DNA form, the CDR3 reads TGTGCCAGCAGCCGGGGACAGGTTAATTCACCCCTCCACTTT. The V gene is TRBV7-9, the J gene TRBJ1-6; the match to TRBD1 covers 8 bases. The V gene's germline CDR1 is SEHNR and CDR2 FQNEAQ (reference sequence). The length of the CDR3 is 14 residues. J was trimmed by 6 bases and V by 5 bases; bases with no gene match: 3. Complete variable domain (other parts from reference TRBV7-9 and TRBJ1-6): DTGVSQNPRHKITKRGQNVTFRCDPISEHNRLYWYRQTLGQGPEFLTYFQNEAQLEKSRLLSDRFSAERPKGSFSTLEIQRTEQGDSAMYLCASSRGQVNSPLHFGNGTRLTVT.

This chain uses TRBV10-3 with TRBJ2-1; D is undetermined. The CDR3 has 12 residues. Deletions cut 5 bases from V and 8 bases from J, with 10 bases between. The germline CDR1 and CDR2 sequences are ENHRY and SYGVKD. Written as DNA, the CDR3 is TGTGCCATCAGTCACCTTCGGGATGAGCAGTTCTTC. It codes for CAISHLRDEQFF.